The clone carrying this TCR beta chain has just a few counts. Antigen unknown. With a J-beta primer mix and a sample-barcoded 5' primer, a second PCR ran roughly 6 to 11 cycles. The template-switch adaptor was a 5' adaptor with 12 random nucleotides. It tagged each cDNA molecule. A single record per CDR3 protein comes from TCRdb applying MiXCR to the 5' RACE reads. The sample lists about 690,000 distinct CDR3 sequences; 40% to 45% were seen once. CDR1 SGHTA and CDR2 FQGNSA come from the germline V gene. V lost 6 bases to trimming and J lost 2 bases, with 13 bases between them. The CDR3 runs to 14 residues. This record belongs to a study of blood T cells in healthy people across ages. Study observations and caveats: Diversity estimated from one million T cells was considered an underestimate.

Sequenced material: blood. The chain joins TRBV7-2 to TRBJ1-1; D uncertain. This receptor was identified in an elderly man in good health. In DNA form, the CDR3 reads TGTGCCAGCAGTCGGACTGCTCGTAACACTGAAGCTTTCTTT. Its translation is CASSRTARNTEAFF.